The sequence of this T cell receptor beta chain was determined in a study of T cell responses to AZD1222 COVID-19 vaccine. Study context: Analysis merged second doses at about 4 or about 12 weeks. Study-wide results and caveats: Variant regions that are unmutated are reportedly the target of nearly half of spike-specific TCRs. Researchers took repertoire samples only after the peak T cell response had come.

This CDR3 contains 16 residues. From germline, CDR1 is SSHAT and CDR2 FNYEAQ (reference sequence). A remark on this clone: Its antigen is unknown. The germline gene is not matched at one end of the junction; a read error may be the cause.

Assay used: immunoSEQ multiplex PCR; TCRdb lists only in-frame clones, some missing. The sample yields 100,000 to 150,000 clones, 89% seen once. The source material was peripheral blood, sampled on day 0 of AZD1222 vaccination. This sequence was found in an adult in good health. This chain joins TRBV7-7 and TRBJ2-2; TRBD2 agrees at 9 bases. The CDR3 coding sequence is TGTGCTAGCAGCCTTAGCGGGGGCAGGAACACCGGGGAGCTGTTTTTT. Its protein is CASSLSGGRNTGELFF.